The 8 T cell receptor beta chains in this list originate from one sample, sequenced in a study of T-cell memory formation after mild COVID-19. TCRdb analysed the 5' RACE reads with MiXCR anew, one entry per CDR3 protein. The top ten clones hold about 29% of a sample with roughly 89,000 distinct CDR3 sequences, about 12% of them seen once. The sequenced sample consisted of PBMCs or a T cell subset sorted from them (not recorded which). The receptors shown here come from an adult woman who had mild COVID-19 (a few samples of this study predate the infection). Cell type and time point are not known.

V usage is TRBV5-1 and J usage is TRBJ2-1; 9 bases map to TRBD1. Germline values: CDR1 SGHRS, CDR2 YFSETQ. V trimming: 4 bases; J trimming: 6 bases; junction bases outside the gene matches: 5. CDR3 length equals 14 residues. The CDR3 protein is CASSAGQGTNEQFF. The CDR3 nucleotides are TGCGCCAGCAGCGCGGGACAGGGTACCAATGAGCAGTTCTTC. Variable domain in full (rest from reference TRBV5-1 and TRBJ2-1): KAGVTQTPRYLIKTRGQQVTLSCSPISGHRSVSWYQQTPGQGLQFLFEYFSETQRNKGNFPGRFSGRQFSNSRSEMNVSTLELGDSALYLCASSAGQGTNEQFFGPGTRLTVL.

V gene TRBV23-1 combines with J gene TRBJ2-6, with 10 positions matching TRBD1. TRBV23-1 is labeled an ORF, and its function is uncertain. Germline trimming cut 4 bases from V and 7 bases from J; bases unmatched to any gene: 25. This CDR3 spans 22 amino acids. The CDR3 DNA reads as TGCGCCAGCAGTCTACCGGGACAGGGGCCCTTCTCGACCTTCTCTCGTGCCAACGTCCTGACTTTC. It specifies CASSLPGQGPFSTFSRANVLTF.

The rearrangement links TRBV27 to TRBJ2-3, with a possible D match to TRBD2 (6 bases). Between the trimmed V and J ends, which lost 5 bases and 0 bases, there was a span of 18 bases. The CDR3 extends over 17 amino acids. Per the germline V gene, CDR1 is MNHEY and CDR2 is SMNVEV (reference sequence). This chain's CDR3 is CASSIDYSGRSTDTQYF. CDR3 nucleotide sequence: TGTGCCAGCAGTATAGATTATAGCGGAAGAAGCACAGATACGCAGTATTTT.

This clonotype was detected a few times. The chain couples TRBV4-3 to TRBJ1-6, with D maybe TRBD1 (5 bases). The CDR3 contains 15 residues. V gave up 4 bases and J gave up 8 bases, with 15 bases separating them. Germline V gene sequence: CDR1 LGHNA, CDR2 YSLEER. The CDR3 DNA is TGCGCCAGCAGCCCCCAGCCCGTGGGGGATTCACCCCTCCACTTT. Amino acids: CASSPQPVGDSPLHF.

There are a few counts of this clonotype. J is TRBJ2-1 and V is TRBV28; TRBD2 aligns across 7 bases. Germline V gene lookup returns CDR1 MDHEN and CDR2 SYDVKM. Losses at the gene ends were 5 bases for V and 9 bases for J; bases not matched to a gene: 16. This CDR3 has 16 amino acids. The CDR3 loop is CASSGSLAQGFGEQFF. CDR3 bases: TGTGCCAGCAGTGGATCACTAGCGCAGGGATTTGGTGAGCAGTTCTTC.

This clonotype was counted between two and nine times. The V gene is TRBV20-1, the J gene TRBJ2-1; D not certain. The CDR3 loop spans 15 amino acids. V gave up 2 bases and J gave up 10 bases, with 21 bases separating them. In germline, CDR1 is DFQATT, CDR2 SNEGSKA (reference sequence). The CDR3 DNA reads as TGCAGTGCTAGAATCAGATCCGAAGACCTTTGGGAGCAGTTCTTC. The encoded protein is CSARIRSEDLWEQFF.

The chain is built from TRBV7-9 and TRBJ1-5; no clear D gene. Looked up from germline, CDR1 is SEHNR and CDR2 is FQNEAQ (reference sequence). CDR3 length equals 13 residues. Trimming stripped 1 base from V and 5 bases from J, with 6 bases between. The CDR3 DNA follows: TGTGCCAGCAGCTTAGGGTGGGATCAGCCCCAGCATTTT. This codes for CASSLGWDQPQHF.

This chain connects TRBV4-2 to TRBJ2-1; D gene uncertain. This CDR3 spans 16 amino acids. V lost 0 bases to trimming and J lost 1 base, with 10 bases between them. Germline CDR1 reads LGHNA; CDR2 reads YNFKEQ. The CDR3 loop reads CASSQDSGESYNEQFF. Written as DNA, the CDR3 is TGTGCCAGCAGCCAAGATAGTGGGGAATCCTACAATGAGCAGTTCTTC.